This T cell receptor beta chain stems from a study of shared clonotypes between healthy human individuals. Overall study context: A couple of women and a few men aged 18 to 49 served as donors. Three plates were used per donor for CD4 naive, three for CD4 memory, two for CD8 naive and one for CD8 memory.

General study results and limits: Memory subsets generally showed lower estimated richness than naive subsets.

Each replicate PCR on the sorted subsets used 200 to 250 ng DNA (around 31,000 T cell genomes). Assay used: immunoSEQ multiplex PCR; TCRdb lists only in-frame clones, some missing. The sample records roughly 1,500,000 clones, roughly 98.5% being singletons. Comment on this clone: Its target is unknown.

V lost 0 bases to trimming and J lost 1 base, with 10 bases between them. CDR3 length: 15 amino acids. Germline CDR1 and CDR2: SGDLS and YYNGEE. This receptor was obtained from a man aged 30 to 39 in good health. The material sequenced was naive CD4+ T cells sorted from blood. Noted subset: CD45RA+ positively selected. The chain employs TRBV9 and TRBJ1-1; D is unresolved. The CDR3: CASSVVAGANTEAFF. Written as DNA, the CDR3 is TGTGCCAGCAGCGTAGTGGCAGGAGCGAACACTGAAGCTTTCTTT. Full variable domain (rest looked up from reference TRBV9 and TRBJ1-1): DSGVTQTPKHLITATGQRVTLRCSPRSGDLSVYWYQQSLDQGLQFLIQYYNGEERAKGNILERFSAQQFPDLHSELNLSSLELGDSALYFCASSVVAGANTEAFFGQGTRLTVV.